This T cell receptor (beta chain) derives from a study of T cells in localized non-small cell lung cancer. Findings and limits, study-wide: Among the tissues sampled, uninvolved adjacent lung had the highest T cell clonality, above tumor. A median approximately 53 of the top 100 tumor clones appeared in adjacent lung. Sequencing was limited to one tumor region, leaving the possibility of heterogeneity open. Those with higher blood T cell density had longer overall survival.

Germline loops: CDR1 SGHDT, CDR2 YYEEEE. The CDR3 is made up of 16 amino acids. V was pared by 0 bases and J by 0 bases, with 12 bases between. This clone was counted ten times or more. Its specificity is unknown. Libraries were prepared by immunoSEQ multiplex PCR; TCRdb keeps only in-frame clonotypes and omits some of them. This sample carries approximately 80,000 clones, 70% to 90% of them seen once, and the ten largest clones take roughly 9%. This rearrangement joins TRBV5-6 to TRBJ1-1; D might be TRBD1 (5 bases). This TCR was sampled from a female donor at least 60 years old with stage I lung adenocarcinoma. The sequencing used peripheral blood, collected before any cancer treatment. CDR3 nucleotide sequence: TGTGCCAGCAGCTTGGCGTGGGCAGGGCTGAACACTGAAGCTTTCTTT. Translation: CASSLAWAGLNTEAFF.